These T cell receptor beta chains were read from a single sample in a study of blood T cell repertoires in COVID-19. The assay was immunoSEQ multiplex PCR, and TCRdb's table has in-frame clones only and misses some. The top ten hold roughly 12% of the sample, which has 81,000 or so clones, approximately 89% seen once. The sequencing input was peripheral blood. The source of these receptors is a man between 70 and 80 years old with active or convalescent COVID-19. The CDR3 runs from the conserved cysteine through the conserved F or W. Each record gives: D gene, clone size, V gene, J gene, CDR3 protein, CDR3 DNA. D genes are given only for firm matches. Part of the rows lack a size; the others show once, few, many or a class for expanded clones.

TRBD1	NA	TRBV3-1/TRBV3-2	TRBJ2-5	CASSQDFEGQGVLRETQYF	TGTGCCAGCAGCCAAGATTTCGAAGGACAGGGGGTCCTCCGAGAGACCCAGTACTTC
NA	NA	TRBV6-5	TRBJ2-3	CASSLGGGEDTQYF	TGTGCCAGCAGTTTAGGAGGGGGGGAAGATACGCAGTATTTT
TRBD1	once	TRBV15	TRBJ1-1	CATSRTGGLWNTEAFF	TGTGCCACCAGCAGGACAGGGGGATTATGGAACACTGAAGCTTTCTTT
TRBD2	NA	TRBV7-9	TRBJ2-7	CASSLGGLAGISLYF	TGTGCCAGCAGCTTAGGCGGGCTAGCGGGGATATCTCTGTACTTC
TRBD1	NA	TRBV18	TRBJ2-1	CASSPPLGGDRGLGPEQFF	TGTGCCAGCTCACCACCGCTAGGAGGGGACAGGGGGCTGGGGCCTGAGCAGTTCTTC
NA	NA	TRBV12-3/TRBV12-4	TRBJ1-2	CASRQAGGYTF	TGTGCCAGCAGGCAGGCGGGGGGCTACACCTTC
TRBD2	NA	TRBV7-6	TRBJ2-1	CASSYLNWGGTTSRFNEQFF	TGTGCCAGCAGCTATCTTAACTGGGGCGGGACTACATCTCGCTTCAATGAGCAGTTCTTC
TRBD1	few	TRBV6-2/TRBV6-3	TRBJ1-2	CASSTPGTGGSGYTF	TGTGCCAGCAGTACCCCCGGGACAGGGGGCTCTGGCTACACCTTC
NA	NA	TRBV3-1/TRBV3-2	TRBJ1-5	CASSQRGGNQPQHF	TGTGCCAGCAGCCAACGGGGGGGGAATCAGCCCCAGCATTTT
NA	NA	TRBV9	TRBJ1-2	CASSVQTGNYGYTF	TGTGCCAGCAGCGTACAGACGGGAAACTATGGCTACACCTTC
TRBD2	once	TRBV7-3	TRBJ2-2	CASSFRGGDTGELFF	TGTGCCAGCAGCTTCCGGGGGGGAGACACCGGGGAGCTGTTTTTT
NA	NA	TRBV7-9	TRBJ2-2	CASSLQGTNTGELFF	TGTGCCAGCAGCCTTCAGGGGACGAACACCGGGGAGCTGTTTTTT
NA	NA	TRBV19	TRBJ1-2	CASSGHTAGYTF	TGTGCCAGTAGTGGCCACACCGCTGGCTACACCTTC
NA	NA	TRBV28	TRBJ1-2	CASSLARGNGYTF	TGTGCCAGCAGTTTGGCCAGGGGAAATGGCTACACCTTC
NA	NA	TRBV6-5	TRBJ1-6	CASSYSGGGNSPLHF	TGTGCCAGCAGTTACTCGGGGGGAGGTAATTCACCCCTCCACTTT
NA	once	TRBV18	TRBJ2-5	CASSPPSQVRETQYF	TGTGCCAGCTCACCACCTTCGCAGGTTCGGGAGACCCAGTACTTC
TRBD1	NA	TRBV5-4	TRBJ1-2	CASSVPGQGANYGYTF	TGTGCCAGCAGCGTCCCGGGACAGGGAGCTAACTATGGCTACACCTTC
NA	NA	TRBV7-9	TRBJ2-1	CASSYRGILGNEQFF	TGTGCCAGCAGCTACCGAGGGATCCTGGGCAATGAGCAGTTCTTC
NA	few	TRBV29-1	TRBJ1-1	CSVSGNTEAFF	TGCAGCGTTTCAGGTAACACTGAAGCTTTCTTT
NA	NA	TRBV11-2	TRBJ1-1	CASSLDRQGTEAFF	TGTGCCAGCAGCTTAGATAGGCAGGGCACTGAAGCTTTCTTT
NA	NA	TRBV4-3	TRBJ1-1	CASSQAGGRVGTEAFF	TGCGCCAGCAGCCAAGCGGGAGGGAGGGTCGGCACTGAAGCTTTCTTT
NA	once	TRBV2	TRBJ2-1	CASSSLPSGSIEQFF	TGTGCCAGCAGTAGCCTTCCCTCGGGGAGTATTGAGCAGTTCTTC
TRBD1	NA	TRBV6-5	TRBJ1-5	CASRLQGLNQPQHF	TGTGCCAGCAGACTACAGGGGCTTAATCAGCCCCAGCATTTT
TRBD1	few	TRBV7-9	TRBJ2-1	CACGQGNGNEQFF	TGTGCCTGTGGACAGGGGAATGGCAATGAGCAGTTCTTC
TRBD1	NA	TRBV28	TRBJ2-7	CASSFFTGTGDDEQYF	TGTGCCAGCAGTTTCTTCACCGGGACAGGGGACGACGAGCAGTACTTC
NA	NA	TRBV5-4	TRBJ1-2	CASSLAGREFNYGYTF	TGTGCCAGCAGCTTGGCGGGGCGGGAATTTAACTATGGCTACACCTTC
TRBD1	NA	TRBV2	TRBJ2-5	CASNRQGQETQYF	TGTGCCAGCAACCGACAGGGGCAAGAGACCCAGTACTTC
NA	once	TRBV6-6	TRBJ2-3	CASSLWGSTDTQYF	TGTGCCAGCAGTTTATGGGGCAGCACAGATACGCAGTATTTT
NA	few	TRBV4-1	TRBJ1-4	CASSQVQASLNEKLFF	TGCGCCAGCAGCCAAGTTCAGGCGTCCCTTAATGAAAAACTGTTTTTT
NA	NA	TRBV18	TRBJ1-1	CASSGSGGGTEAFF	TGTGCCAGCTCAGGGTCCGGGGGGGGCACTGAAGCTTTCTTT
TRBD1	NA	TRBV27	TRBJ2-7	CASSSTGAWHEQYF	TGTGCCAGCAGTTCAACAGGGGCTTGGCACGAGCAGTACTTC
NA	NA	TRBV25-1	TRBJ1-1	CASSEAAVPKAFF	TGTGCCAGCAGTGAAGCGGCGGTACCGAAAGCTTTCTTT
NA	NA	TRBV6-5	TRBJ1-4	CASSYSTGANEKLFF	TGTGCCAGCAGTTACTCGACGGGTGCTAATGAAAAACTGTTTTTT
NA	NA	TRBV6-2/TRBV6-3	TRBJ2-7	CASSRLYGGYNEQYF	TGTGCCAGCAGCCGACTATATGGAGGGTACAACGAGCAGTACTTC
NA	NA	TRBV2	TRBJ2-4	CASSDLGTLNIQYF	TGTGCCAGCAGTGATCTGGGGACTTTAAACATTCAGTACTTC
TRBD1	NA	TRBV5-6	TRBJ1-2	CASSLATGDGYTF	TGTGCCAGCAGCTTGGCCACAGGGGATGGCTACACCTTC